The clone carrying this T cell receptor (beta chain) was observed a few times. As yet, its antigen is unknown. These patients, aged 18 to 65, had recently diagnosed hyperthyroidism lasting under 2 months. Thyroid ultrasound, orbital computed tomography, clinical symptoms, and serum thyroxine and TRAb underpinned diagnoses. When hyperthyroidism was first diagnosed, the blood sample was taken, preceding any ophthalmopathy symptoms. This entry is derived from a study of T cells in Graves' hyperthyroidism and ophthalmopathy. Findings and limits, study-wide: Through a model of 13 V-J features, ophthalmopathy was separated from stable hyperthyroidism.

RNA transcripts yielded amplified TCR beta CDR3 regions. Primed by the HTBI set, a first-round RT-PCR was run on the TCR CDR3. TCRdb ran MiXCR on the multiplex PCR reads and lists one entry per CDR3 protein. The sample lists about 290,000 distinct CDR3 sequences; about 15% were seen once. The sample comprised blood. The origin of this receptor is a woman in her 50s with Graves' hyperthyroidism that later progressed to Graves' ophthalmopathy.

The CDR3 spells CASSTPGQANYGYTF. The CDR3 nucleotides read TGTGCCAGCAGTACCCCGGGACAGGCTAACTATGGCTACACCTTC. The chain combines TRBV5-6 with TRBJ1-2; the match to TRBD1 covers 8 bases. Germline CDR1 is SGHDT and CDR2 is YYEEEE. The CDR3 spans 15 residues. J lost 0 bases, V lost 5 bases, and 6 bases had no gene match.